This is a list of T cell receptor beta chains from one sample in a study of T-cell memory formation after mild COVID-19. TCRdb re-called the 5' RACE reads through MiXCR, storing one row per CDR3 protein. The profile shows about 260,000 distinct CDR3 sequences, approximately 16% of them singletons. Sequencing was performed on PBMCs or a T cell subset sorted from them (not recorded which). The receptors originated from a man aged 18 to 29 who had mild COVID-19 (a few samples of this study predate the infection). Cell type and time point are not known. Both conserved end residues are part of each CDR3. The D gene is left open where the match is weak. A row's size may be missing; if present it is once, few, many or a size class.

d_gene: .
v_gene: TRBV7-9
abundance: few
j_gene: TRBJ1-1
CDR3nt: TGTGCCAGCAGCTTTGGGGGGGCCCCTACTGAAGCTTTCTTT
CDR3aa: CASSFGGAPTEAFF

d_gene: TRBD1
v_gene: TRBV4-3
abundance: .
j_gene: TRBJ2-5
CDR3nt: TGCGCCAGCAGCCGCGGGACAGGGTCGTATGAGACCCAGTACTTC
CDR3aa: CASSRGTGSYETQYF

d_gene: TRBD2
v_gene: TRBV27
abundance: few
j_gene: TRBJ2-7
CDR3nt: TGTGCCAGCAGGGGACCGGGAGGATACTACGAGCAGTACTTC
CDR3aa: CASRGPGGYYEQYF

d_gene: .
v_gene: TRBV5-1
abundance: .
j_gene: TRBJ2-5
CDR3nt: TGCGCCAGCAGCTTGGAAACCGGGACGCAAGAGACCCAGTACTTC
CDR3aa: CASSLETGTQETQYF

d_gene: .
v_gene: TRBV21-1
abundance: few
j_gene: TRBJ1-2
CDR3nt: TGTGCCAGCGCCGGGGGGTTCTATGGCTACACCTTC
CDR3aa: CASAGGFYGYTF

d_gene: TRBD2
v_gene: TRBV11-2
abundance: .
j_gene: TRBJ2-1
CDR3nt: TGTGCCAGCAGCCGGGGGGGACCTTACAATGAGCAGTTCTTC
CDR3aa: CASSRGGPYNEQFF

d_gene: .
v_gene: TRBV7-2
abundance: .
j_gene: TRBJ2-5
CDR3nt: TGTGCCAGCAGCTCCCTCCTGACAGGCGCTCAAAAAGAGACCCAGTACTTC
CDR3aa: CASSSLLTGAQKETQYF

d_gene: TRBD2
v_gene: TRBV5-4
abundance: few
j_gene: TRBJ2-3
CDR3nt: TGTGCCAGCAGCAGGGGACTAGCGGACCCTAGCACAGATACGCAGTATTTT
CDR3aa: CASSRGLADPSTDTQYF

d_gene: .
v_gene: TRBV5-1
abundance: few
j_gene: TRBJ2-7
CDR3nt: TGCGCCAGCAGCCTACTAGGGGTGCAGTACTTC
CDR3aa: CASSLLGVQYF

d_gene: .
v_gene: TRBV7-9
abundance: few
j_gene: TRBJ2-5
CDR3nt: TGTGCCAGCAGCTTAGCGGAAGGGGTTACGGAGACCCAGTACTTC
CDR3aa: CASSLAEGVTETQYF

d_gene: .
v_gene: TRBV11-2
abundance: .
j_gene: TRBJ1-1
CDR3nt: TGTGCCAGCAGCCTCAACAGGGCCACTGAAGCTTTCTTT
CDR3aa: CASSLNRATEAFF

d_gene: .
v_gene: TRBV29-1
abundance: few
j_gene: TRBJ1-2
CDR3nt: TGCAGCGTTGAGCGGGGGGCGAAGAACTATGGCTACACCTTC
CDR3aa: CSVERGAKNYGYTF

d_gene: .
v_gene: TRBV12-3/TRBV12-4
abundance: .
j_gene: TRBJ1-1
CDR3nt: TGTGCCAGCAGTATTCTGATGAACACTGAAGCTTTCTTT
CDR3aa: CASSILMNTEAFF

d_gene: TRBD2
v_gene: TRBV5-1
abundance: few
j_gene: TRBJ2-3
CDR3nt: TGCGCCAGCAGGGAGCGGGGAGGCACAGATACGCAGTATTTT
CDR3aa: CASRERGGTDTQYF

d_gene: .
v_gene: TRBV7-9
abundance: few
j_gene: TRBJ2-7
CDR3nt: TGTGCCAGCAGTTCAGGGAACGAGCAGTACTTC
CDR3aa: CASSSGNEQYF

d_gene: .
v_gene: TRBV12-3/TRBV12-4
abundance: few
j_gene: TRBJ2-5
CDR3nt: TGTGCCAGCAGTTTGGACCGATGGGGAGAGACCCAGTACTTC
CDR3aa: CASSLDRWGETQYF

d_gene: .
v_gene: TRBV29-1
abundance: few
j_gene: TRBJ2-7
CDR3nt: TGCAGCGCTGGCCGGGGTTCCTACGAGCAGTACTTC
CDR3aa: CSAGRGSYEQYF

d_gene: .
v_gene: TRBV20-1
abundance: .
j_gene: TRBJ1-1
CDR3nt: TGCAGTGCTAGAGATCGGAAGGGGATGAACACTGAAGCTTTCTTT
CDR3aa: CSARDRKGMNTEAFF

d_gene: .
v_gene: TRBV20-1
abundance: .
j_gene: TRBJ2-3
CDR3nt: TGCAGTGTTATGGCGGGCACAGATACGCAGTATTTT
CDR3aa: CSVMAGTDTQYF

d_gene: .
v_gene: TRBV6-1
abundance: .
j_gene: TRBJ2-5
CDR3nt: TGTGCCAGCAGTGGCCAGACGACAGCCCAAGAGACCCAGTACTTC
CDR3aa: CASSGQTTAQETQYF

d_gene: .
v_gene: TRBV6-5
abundance: few
j_gene: TRBJ2-1
CDR3nt: TGTGCCAGCAGTTTTCGCGGGGAATCCTACAATGAGCAGTTCTTC
CDR3aa: CASSFRGESYNEQFF

d_gene: TRBD2
v_gene: TRBV5-1
abundance: .
j_gene: TRBJ2-1
CDR3nt: TGCGCCAGCAGCTTGCCGGCCGGGACTAGCGTCGACAATGAGCAGTTCTTC
CDR3aa: CASSLPAGTSVDNEQFF

d_gene: TRBD2
v_gene: TRBV12-3/TRBV12-4
abundance: many
j_gene: TRBJ2-1
CDR3nt: TGTGCCAGCAGTTATAGCGGGGGGTCTGGGAGCTCCTACAATGAGCAGTTCTTC
CDR3aa: CASSYSGGSGSSYNEQFF

d_gene: TRBD1
v_gene: TRBV4-2
abundance: .
j_gene: TRBJ1-2
CDR3nt: TGTGCCAGCAGCCTGGTGGGGACAGGGGTAGGCTACACCTTC
CDR3aa: CASSLVGTGVGYTF

d_gene: .
v_gene: TRBV7-9
abundance: .
j_gene: TRBJ1-1
CDR3nt: TGTGCCAGCAGCTTAGCTCGGACGGCAATCAACACTGAAGCTTTCTTT
CDR3aa: CASSLARTAINTEAFF

d_gene: .
v_gene: TRBV12-3/TRBV12-4
abundance: few
j_gene: TRBJ1-2
CDR3nt: TGTGCCAGCAGTTTCCAACGGGGGCAGCTCAACTATGGCTACACCTTC
CDR3aa: CASSFQRGQLNYGYTF

d_gene: .
v_gene: TRBV7-9
abundance: few
j_gene: TRBJ2-7
CDR3nt: TGTGCCAGCAGCTCACGGGAGCTCAGGTCCTACGAGCAGTACTTC
CDR3aa: CASSSRELRSYEQYF

d_gene: TRBD2
v_gene: TRBV6-2/TRBV6-3
abundance: few
j_gene: TRBJ2-1
CDR3nt: TGTGCCAGCAGTTACTCGACCCCCAGCGGGGGCCCATTAAATGAGCAGTTCTTC
CDR3aa: CASSYSTPSGGPLNEQFF

d_gene: TRBD1
v_gene: TRBV15
abundance: .
j_gene: TRBJ2-1
CDR3nt: TGTGCCACCAGCAGAGATCGCGGGACAGGGACCCTCTACAATGAGCAGTTCTTC
CDR3aa: CATSRDRGTGTLYNEQFF

d_gene: .
v_gene: TRBV19
abundance: few
j_gene: TRBJ1-1
CDR3nt: TGTGCCAGTACCCAGGGCCTCATGAACACTGAAGCTTTCTTT
CDR3aa: CASTQGLMNTEAFF

d_gene: .
v_gene: TRBV5-1
abundance: few
j_gene: TRBJ2-3
CDR3nt: TGCGCCAGCAGCTTGATGGGGGAGGAGGGAGATACGCAGTATTTT
CDR3aa: CASSLMGEEGDTQYF

d_gene: .
v_gene: TRBV5-1
abundance: many
j_gene: TRBJ2-4
CDR3nt: TGCGCCAGCAGCTTCACCGGGGCAGAAAACATTCAGTACTTC
CDR3aa: CASSFTGAENIQYF

d_gene: TRBD2
v_gene: TRBV24-1
abundance: .
j_gene: TRBJ2-1
CDR3nt: TGTGCCACCAGTGATGTCGGGACTAGAAGTGGTGAGCAGTTCTTC
CDR3aa: CATSDVGTRSGEQFF

d_gene: .
v_gene: TRBV4-1
abundance: few
j_gene: TRBJ2-5
CDR3nt: TGCGCCAGCAGCCAGCTGACAGGGAGGAGAGAGACCCAGTACTTC
CDR3aa: CASSQLTGRRETQYF

d_gene: TRBD1
v_gene: TRBV23-1
abundance: few
j_gene: TRBJ1-5
CDR3nt: TGCGCCAGCAGTCACTCGCGACAGGGGGGGGCCAATCAGCCCCAGCATTTT
CDR3aa: CASSHSRQGGANQPQHF

d_gene: .
v_gene: TRBV5-1
abundance: few
j_gene: TRBJ2-2
CDR3nt: TGCGCCAGCAGCTTGGCGCTGACAGCATACACCGGGGAGCTGTTTTTT
CDR3aa: CASSLALTAYTGELFF

d_gene: .
v_gene: TRBV2
abundance: few
j_gene: TRBJ1-1
CDR3nt: TGTGCCAGCAGTGAAGAGCTCGGAGACACTGAAGCTTTCTTT
CDR3aa: CASSEELGDTEAFF

d_gene: .
v_gene: TRBV18
abundance: .
j_gene: TRBJ1-4
CDR3nt: TGTGCCAGCTCACTTGACGTTGCGGGCAGGAATGAAAAACTGTTTTTT
CDR3aa: CASSLDVAGRNEKLFF

d_gene: .
v_gene: TRBV24-1
abundance: .
j_gene: TRBJ2-2
CDR3nt: TGTGCCACCAGTGCTTACACCGGGGAGCTGTTTTTT
CDR3aa: CATSAYTGELFF

d_gene: .
v_gene: TRBV4-2
abundance: few
j_gene: TRBJ2-1
CDR3nt: TGTGCCAGCAGCCAAGAAGCCAGGGCATCCTACAATGAGCAGTTCTTC
CDR3aa: CASSQEARASYNEQFF

d_gene: .
v_gene: TRBV4-2
abundance: few
j_gene: TRBJ2-7
CDR3nt: TGTGCCAGCAGCCCCGAGGACGGGGGGCCCTACGAGCAGTACTTC
CDR3aa: CASSPEDGGPYEQYF